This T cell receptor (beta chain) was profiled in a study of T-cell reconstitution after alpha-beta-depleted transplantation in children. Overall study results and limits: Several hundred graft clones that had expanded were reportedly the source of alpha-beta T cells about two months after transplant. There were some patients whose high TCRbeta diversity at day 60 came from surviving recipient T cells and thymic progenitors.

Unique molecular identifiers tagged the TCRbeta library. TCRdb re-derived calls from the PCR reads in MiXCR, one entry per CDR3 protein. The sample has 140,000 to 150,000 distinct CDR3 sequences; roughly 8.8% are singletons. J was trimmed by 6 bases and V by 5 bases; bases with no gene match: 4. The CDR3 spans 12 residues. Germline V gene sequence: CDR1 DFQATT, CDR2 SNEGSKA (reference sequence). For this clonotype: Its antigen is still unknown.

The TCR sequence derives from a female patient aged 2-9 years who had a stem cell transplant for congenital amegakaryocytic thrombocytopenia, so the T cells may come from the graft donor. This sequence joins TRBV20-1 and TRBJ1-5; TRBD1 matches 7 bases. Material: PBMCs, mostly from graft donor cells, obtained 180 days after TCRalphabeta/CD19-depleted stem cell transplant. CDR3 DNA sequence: TGCAGTGCTGACAGGGCGGGTCAGCCCCAGCATTTT. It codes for CSADRAGQPQHF.